A selection of T cell receptor beta chains follows, all from one sample in a study of blood T cell repertoires in COVID-19. Sequencing was performed with immunoSEQ multiplex PCR; in TCRdb, only in-frame clones are kept and a portion is missing. This sample carries 95,000 to 150,000 clones, 70% to 90% of them seen once, and the ten largest clones take roughly 0.94%. Sequencing used peripheral blood. The receptor source for this set is a woman between 45 and 60 years old with active or convalescent COVID-19. Each CDR3 is given with its conserved first and last residue. A D gene is named only where the DNA matches it firmly. Expanded clones are given a class, and other clones once, few, many or no size at all.

TRBJ2-7,NA,TRBV5-1,NA,CASSNKQGPSYEQYF,TGCGCCAGCAGCAACAAACAGGGTCCCTCCTACGAGCAGTACTTC
TRBJ2-1,TRBD2,TRBV5-6,NA,CASSFPGLAGGPVRNEQFF,TGTGCCAGCAGCTTCCCGGGACTAGCGGGAGGGCCAGTCAGGAATGAGCAGTTCTTC
TRBJ1-2,TRBD1,TRBV27,NA,CASSKDRDYGYTF,TGTGCCAGCAGTAAAGACAGGGACTATGGCTACACCTTC
TRBJ1-1,NA,TRBV21-1,NA,CARRGPSMNTEAFF,TGTGCCAGGAGGGGGCCTTCCATGAACACTGAAGCTTTCTTT
TRBJ2-1,NA,TRBV28,NA,CASSTLANEQFF,TGTGCCAGCAGCACTCTAGCAAATGAGCAGTTCTTC
TRBJ2-7,TRBD2,TRBV5-4,NA,CASSTSSGRDEQYF,TGTGCCAGCAGCACCTCTAGCGGGCGCGACGAGCAGTACTTC
TRBJ2-1,NA,TRBV4-2,once,CASSRTAMSSYNEQFF,TGTGCCAGCAGTCGGACAGCGATGAGCTCCTACAATGAGCAGTTCTTC
TRBJ2-1,TRBD2,TRBV2,NA,CASKTSSGHNEQFF,TGTGCCAGCAAAACTTCTAGCGGACACAATGAGCAGTTCTTC
TRBJ1-2,NA,TRBV20-1,NA,CSARQETTTF,TGCAGTGCTAGACAGGAAACCACCACCTTC
TRBJ1-4,TRBD1,TRBV7-2,NA,CASSLGQRNEKLFF,TGTGCCAGCAGCCTGGGACAGCGTAATGAAAAACTGTTTTTT
TRBJ1-5,NA,TRBV7-9,once,CASSLGTPGNQPQHF,TGTGCCAGCAGCTTGGGGACACCCGGCAATCAGCCCCAGCATTTT
TRBJ2-2,TRBD1,TRBV7-3,few,CASSAQGIKNGGELFF,TGTGCCAGCAGCGCACAGGGGATCAAGAACGGTGGGGAGCTGTTTTTT
TRBJ1-6,NA,TRBV27,NA,CASSFSSSYNSPLHF,TGTGCCAGCAGTTTCTCGAGCTCCTATAATTCACCCCTCCACTTT
TRBJ2-1,NA,TRBV2,NA,CASSVSTYNEQFF,TGTGCCAGCAGTGTGTCCACCTACAATGAGCAGTTCTTC
TRBJ2-2,NA,TRBV6-1,NA,CASISERTGELFF,TGTGCCAGCATAAGTGAGCGGACCGGGGAGCTGTTTTTT
TRBJ1-1,NA,TRBV11-2,NA,CASSHGPRVEAFF,TGTGCCAGCAGCCACGGCCCCAGGGTTGAAGCTTTCTTT
TRBJ2-2,TRBD1,TRBV5-1,NA,CASSSTTGGIGELFF,TGCGCCAGCAGCTCGACCACAGGGGGCATCGGGGAGCTGTTTTTT
TRBJ1-1,NA,TRBV28,NA,CASRRTEIEAFF,TGTGCCAGCAGGAGGACAGAGATTGAAGCTTTCTTT
TRBJ2-4,NA,TRBV19,few,CASSRGFTVNIQYF,TGTGCCAGTAGTCGCGGTTTCACGGTGAACATTCAGTACTTC
TRBJ2-1,TRBD2,TRBV29-1,NA,CSVERSGSINEQFF,TGCAGCGTTGAACGCAGCGGGAGCATTAATGAGCAGTTCTTC
TRBJ1-5,NA,TRBV30,few,CASGDLRQPQHF,TGTGCATCGGGGGACCTCCGGCAGCCCCAGCATTTT
TRBJ2-2,TRBD1,TRBV2,NA,CASREPGQGATGELFF,TGTGCCAGCAGAGAGCCGGGACAGGGGGCTACCGGGGAGCTGTTTTTT
TRBJ2-3,NA,TRBV7-9,NA,CASSLGARREWDTQYF,TGTGCCAGCAGCTTAGGCGCGCGGCGGGAATGGGATACGCAGTATTTT
TRBJ1-1,TRBD1,TRBV7-8,NA,CASSLDRGLNTEAFF,TGTGCCAGCAGCTTAGACAGGGGGCTAAACACTGAAGCTTTCTTT
TRBJ2-4,NA,TRBV19,NA,CASSMMGRGLAKNIQYF,TGTGCCAGTAGTATGATGGGAAGGGGACTAGCCAAAAACATTCAGTACTTC
TRBJ1-1,NA,TRBV28,NA,CASSARADNTEAFF,TGTGCCAGCAGTGCCAGGGCGGACAACACTGAAGCTTTCTTT
TRBJ2-1,NA,TRBV5-1,NA,CASSLATYNEQFF,TGCGCCAGCAGCTTGGCAACTTACAATGAGCAGTTCTTC
TRBJ1-1,NA,TRBV6-5,NA,CASAPYGQSNTEAFF,TGTGCCAGCGCGCCGTATGGACAGTCGAACACTGAAGCTTTCTTT
TRBJ1-1,NA,TRBV29-1,NA,CSVVFVQGWRNTEAFF,TGCAGCGTTGTGTTTGTGCAGGGATGGAGAAACACTGAAGCTTTCTTT
TRBJ2-2,TRBD2,TRBV28,NA,CATQIVTLADTGELFF,TGTGCCACCCAAATTGTGACACTAGCGGACACCGGGGAGCTGTTTTTT
TRBJ2-1,NA,TRBV9,NA,CASSVGSVSAPSYNEQFF,TGTGCCAGCAGCGTAGGGAGCGTCTCCGCACCTTCTTACAATGAGCAGTTCTTC
TRBJ2-5,NA,TRBV28,few,CASSLSGWETQYF,TGTGCCAGCAGTTTGTCCGGGTGGGAGACCCAGTACTTC
TRBJ2-1,NA,TRBV9,NA,CASSPQVFSPYNEQFF,TGTGCCAGCAGCCCACAGGTGTTTTCTCCCTACAATGAGCAGTTCTTC
TRBJ2-1,TRBD2,TRBV15,NA,CATSGRGTSGYNEQFF,TGTGCCACCAGCGGCCGGGGGACTAGCGGTTACAATGAGCAGTTCTTC
TRBJ2-6,NA,TRBV18,NA,CASSPIPGPGANVLTF,TGTGCCAGCTCACCTATCCCGGGTCCTGGGGCCAACGTCCTGACTTTC
TRBJ2-3,TRBD2,TRBV7-2,NA,CASSAALAGVTQYF,TGTGCCAGCAGCGCCGCGTTAGCGGGAGTTACGCAGTATTTT
TRBJ2-3,NA,TRBV5-5,NA,CASGRQADSTDTQYF,TGTGCCAGCGGCAGACAGGCCGACAGCACAGATACGCAGTATTTT
TRBJ1-2,TRBD1,TRBV19,NA,CASSIPGGAYGYTF,TGTGCCAGTAGTATCCCAGGGGGCGCCTATGGCTACACCTTC
TRBJ1-4,NA,TRBV5-8,NA,CASSLGLSNEKLFF,TGTGCCAGCAGCTTGGGTTTATCTAATGAAAAACTGTTTTTT
TRBJ2-7,NA,TRBV4-2,NA,CASSQDLSSSSIGGQYF,TGTGCCAGCAGCCAAGATCTGTCGTCTAGCTCAATTGGAGGGCAGTACTTC
TRBJ2-7,NA,TRBV6-6,few,CASLTGRQGLEQYF,TGTGCCAGCCTCACGGGGAGGCAAGGGCTCGAGCAGTACTTC
TRBJ2-1,TRBD1,TRBV28,NA,CASSSSGTVQVNRYNEQFF,TGTGCCAGCAGTTCTTCCGGGACAGTTCAAGTTAACAGGTACAATGAGCAGTTCTTC
TRBJ1-4,NA,TRBV18,few,CASSPQGSEKLFF,TGTGCCAGCTCACCACAGGGGTCAGAAAAACTGTTTTTT
TRBJ1-5,NA,TRBV14,once,CASSQDSSQPQHF,TGTGCCAGCAGCCAAGATTCGTCTCAGCCCCAGCATTTT
TRBJ1-5,TRBD1,TRBV6-5,once,CATRGQGKSNQPQHF,TGTGCCACCCGAGGACAGGGGAAAAGCAATCAGCCCCAGCATTTT
TRBJ2-3,NA,TRBV29-1,NA,CSVENQRGDTQYF,TGCAGCGTTGAGAACCAACGGGGGGATACGCAGTATTTT
TRBJ2-3,NA,TRBV25-1,NA,CASSELVGADTQYF,TGTGCCAGCAGTGAATTAGTGGGAGCGGATACGCAGTATTTT
TRBJ1-2,NA,TRBV6-6,NA,CASSYGQVPLGGYTF,TGTGCCAGCAGTTACGGGCAGGTCCCTTTGGGTGGCTACACCTTC
TRBJ2-1,NA,TRBV2,NA,CASSSAVIDEQFF,TGTGCCAGCAGTTCCGCGGTTATCGATGAGCAGTTCTTC
TRBJ2-2,NA,TRBV7-9,once,CASSSNSLLTGELFF,TGTGCCAGCAGCAGTAACAGCTTACTCACCGGGGAGCTGTTTTTT
TRBJ2-7,NA,TRBV21-1,NA,CASSRGEYEQYF,TGTGCCAGCAGCCGCGGGGAGTACGAGCAGTACTTC
TRBJ1-5,TRBD1,TRBV7-9,once,CASSLGQGPLLEPQHF,TGTGCCAGCAGCTTGGGACAGGGCCCTCTGTTGGAGCCCCAGCATTTT
TRBJ1-4,NA,TRBV5-6,NA,CASSSPSDGVGEKLFF,TGTGCCAGCAGCTCTCCCTCGGACGGGGTAGGGGAAAAACTGTTTTTT
TRBJ2-1,TRBD1,TRBV24-1,NA,CATSGRQGPYNEQFF,TGTGCCACCAGTGGTCGACAGGGCCCCTACAATGAGCAGTTCTTC
TRBJ2-1,TRBD2,TRBV29-1,NA,CSVPGLQYNEQFF,TGCAGCGTTCCGGGACTACAGTACAATGAGCAGTTCTTC
TRBJ2-5,NA,TRBV5-4,NA,CASSLANRSPSVGTQYF,TGTGCCAGCAGCTTGGCCAACAGGAGCCCATCGGTGGGGACCCAGTACTTC
TRBJ2-1,NA,TRBV27,NA,CASSPTGFSGDEQFF,TGTGCCAGCAGCCCGACAGGGTTCTCGGGAGATGAGCAGTTCTTC
TRBJ2-1,NA,TRBV12-3/TRBV12-4,NA,CASRVWTTNEQFF,TGTGCCAGCCGAGTATGGACAACCAATGAGCAGTTCTTC
TRBJ2-3,TRBD2,TRBV7-9,few,CASSLGLAVTDTQYF,TGTGCCAGCAGCTTAGGACTAGCGGTCACAGATACGCAGTATTTT
TRBJ2-5,NA,TRBV7-2,NA,CASSLDAVGGGARETQYF,TGTGCCAGCAGCTTAGATGCGGTTGGTGGGGGGGCTCGGGAGACCCAGTACTTC